This TCR beta chain comes out of a study of blood T cell repertoires in COVID-19 (dated by TCRdb to 2019 to 2021). As for the study more broadly: Samples from collaborators originated in the United States, Italy and Spain and spanned both the acute and convalescent phases of COVID-19. The material from the prospective study consisted of cDNA or gDNA derived from T cells, B-cell-depleted T cells, or PBMCs. The dataset comprised deeply sampled blood TCRbeta repertoires from subjects exposed to, actively infected with, or recovered from COVID-19. The repertoires were made available in a free public database intended to serve as a resource for research on the immune response to SARS-CoV-2. Samples came from the ongoing ImmuneRACE study (first 160 participants) plus 1,254 subjects from 6 global collaborators. Nearly every sample came with metadata listing a de-identified subject ID, COVID-19 status, age in years and sex. Where available, HLA class I and class II types were obtained from metadata supplied by the sample provider rather than from assay-based typing.

Turning to this clone: Its antigen target is currently unknown. There are no base qualities to consult, and no much larger clone falls within one base.

One collaborating source in Seattle enrolled patients while the patients were actively infected and followed the patients over time throughout the course of disease. Each collaborating institution followed its own protocols to collect whole blood in K2EDTA tubes. Collaborator samples were shipped for TCRbeta analysis as frozen whole blood, isolated PBMCs, or DNA extracted from either sample type. What the work shows at the level of the full study, not this receptor alone: How much clinical and demographic metadata was included differed by source and by participant, and the metadata was provided uncurated.

The CDR3 goes from the cysteine to the phenylalanine over 12 residues. Kept here is only the CDR3 DNA, which spans 36 bases and is read in frame from base 1. V was cut back by 5 bases and J by 7 bases, leaving a gap of 6 bases between them. CDR1 and CDR2 were assigned from the germline V gene as MDHEN and SYDVKM. TCRbeta CDR3 regions were amplified from genomic DNA using the immunoSEQ Assay, a bias-controlled multiplex PCR. Processing in the source paper ran as follows. Within the assay, amplification of reference gene primers was used to estimate how many nucleated cells each sample contained. To quantify the absolute abundance of each unique TCRbeta CDR3 rearrangement, sequence reads were collapsed and filtered. For each sample, productive Simpson clonality was calculated as the square root of Simpson's diversity index across productive rearrangements. Imported from immuneACCESS, the table was reduced by TCRdb to in-frame sequences with V and J called. These copies leave out some clones; in studies compared against another copy, an unresolved V gene accounts for under half, and the cause of the remainder is not known. That table supplies the V and J calls and clone size; D and trimming were determined from the DNA. In all, the sample holds 400,000 to 450,000 clones, and 75% to 90% of those were seen once. Of the sample, about 1.4% falls within the top ten clones.

The sequenced material came from peripheral blood. The sequence was collected from a woman aged 40-49 years with COVID-19, enrolled during active disease. The rearranged segments are TRBV28 and TRBJ1-6, with the D gene call left open. CDR3 region: CASSIMNSPLHF. The DNA reads as follows: TGTGCCAGCAGTATTATGAATTCACCCCTCCACTTT.